Listed here are 28 T cell receptor beta chains from one sample, sequenced in a study of T-cell memory formation after mild COVID-19. TCRdb reprocessed the 5' RACE reads with MiXCR, giving one entry per CDR3 protein. The data show approximately 300,000 distinct CDR3 sequences, roughly 19% seen once. Sequencing input: PBMCs or a T cell subset sorted from them (not recorded which). These receptors were taken from a man aged 18-30 years who had mild COVID-19 (a few samples of this study predate the infection). Cell type and time point are not known.

This clonotype occurred a few times. The chain uses TRBV5-1 and TRBJ1-1; TRBD1 agrees at 7 bases. The CDR3 runs to 14 residues. V was clipped by 2 bases and J by 8 bases; unmatched bases: 9. Per germline, CDR1 SGHRS and CDR2 YFSETQ. The CDR3 DNA sequence: TGCGCCAGCAGCTTAAACGACAGGGCCCTGGAAGCTTTCTTT. This codes for CASSLNDRALEAFF.

This chain uses TRBV20-1 with TRBJ1-2; tentative D call: TRBD1 (5 bases). The germline gives CDR1 DFQATT, CDR2 SNEGSKA (reference sequence). The CDR3 runs to 15 residues. V was clipped by 6 bases and J by 4 bases, with 21 bases between them. The CDR3 nucleotides are TGCAGTGCCCCGAGGGGACCCGGGGCCGTCTATGGCTACACCTTC. It encodes CSAPRGPGAVYGYTF.

This chain uses TRBV6-5 with TRBJ2-5; D remains unclear. Trimming removed 2 bases from V and 3 bases from J, with 7 bases in between. This CDR3 spans 13 amino acids. Germline V gives CDR1 MNHEY, CDR2 SVGAGI. As DNA, the CDR3 is TGTGCCAGCAGTTACCCAGGAGAAGAGACCCAGTACTTC. It is translated as CASSYPGEETQYF.

The chain joins TRBV3-1 to TRBJ1-1, with no clear D. V lost 3 bases, J lost 6 bases, and 8 bases lay in between. Germline V gene lookup returns CDR1 LGHDT and CDR2 YNNKEL (reference sequence). This CDR3 is built from 12 residues. The chain's CDR3 is CASSQTSAEAFF. In DNA, the CDR3 is TGTGCCAGCAGCCAGACCAGCGCTGAAGCTTTCTTT.

This chain connects TRBV4-3 to TRBJ2-7; 12 bases line up with TRBD2. Trimming took 4 bases from V and 4 from J; bases not matched to a gene: 5. Germline CDR1 and CDR2: LGHNA and YSLEER. This CDR3 has 15 amino acids. CDR3 sequence: CASSPRLAGVYEQYF. In DNA form, the CDR3 reads TGCGCCAGCAGCCCGCGACTAGCGGGGGTGTACGAGCAGTACTTC.

This clonotype came up a few times. This chain connects TRBV18 to TRBJ1-4; D is ambiguous. The germline CDR1 and CDR2 sequences are KGHSH and LQKENI. V was trimmed by 2 bases and J by 5 bases, leaving 9 bases between them. The CDR3 contains 14 residues. The CDR3 coding sequence is TGTGCCAGCTCACCATGGGGTGAAAATGAAAAACTGTTTTTT. It specifies CASSPWGENEKLFF.

The J gene is TRBJ1-1, the V gene TRBV7-2, with D possibly being TRBD1 (6 bases). CDR1 is SGHTA, CDR2 FQGNSA, per germline. Trimming shortened V by 5 bases and J by 4 bases, and 14 bases separated the two germline ends. The CDR3 has 14 amino acids. Written as DNA, the CDR3 is TGTGCCAGCAGCCGAATTACAGGGACCACTGAAGCTTTCTTT. Residues: CASSRITGTTEAFF.

The chain carries TRBV14 and TRBJ2-7, with D possibly being TRBD2 (5 bases). This CDR3 is 14 amino acids long. Per the germline V gene, CDR1 is SGHDN and CDR2 is FVKESK. The V end lost 3 bases, the J end lost 0 bases, and 9 bases lay between the germline ends. Written as DNA, the CDR3 is TGTGCCAGCAGCCAGGACTGGGGCTCCTACGAGCAGTACGTC. Translated: CASSQDWGSYEQYV.

CDR3 amino acids: CASSPVGRAGELFF. CDR3 DNA sequence: TGTGCCAGCAGCCCTGTAGGGCGGGCCGGGGAGCTGTTTTTT. The V and J genes are TRBV7-3 and TRBJ2-2; D may be TRBD2 (5 bases). V was cut by 5 bases and J by 6 bases, with 13 bases left in between. The CDR3 is made up of 14 amino acids. Germline V gene lookup returns CDR1 SGHTA and CDR2 FQGTGA.

This rearrangement joins TRBV7-2 to TRBJ1-6; no reliable D call. The ends were cut back, 0 bases at V and 6 bases at J, with 6 bases in the middle. There are 14 residues in the CDR3. Per the germline V gene, CDR1 is SGHTA and CDR2 is FQGNSA. Here the CDR3 reads CASSLAYGNSPLHF. The CDR3 nucleotides read TGTGCCAGCAGCTTAGCCTATGGTAATTCACCCCTCCACTTT.

The J gene is TRBJ2-3, the V gene TRBV7-3; weak D call: TRBD1 (5 bases). Trimming cost V 2 bases and J 10 bases, with 13 bases left between them. CDR3 size: 13 residues. Germline V gene lookup returns CDR1 SGHTA and CDR2 FQGTGA. CDR3 nucleotide sequence: TGTGCCAGCAGCTTAGTGCTCTGGGGCGCGCAGTATTTT. As protein: CASSLVLWGAQYF.

J is TRBJ1-4 and V is TRBV12-3 or TRBV12-4; perhaps TRBD1 as D (5 bases). CDR3 size: 15 residues. Trimming removed 6 bases at V and 0 bases at J, with 11 bases between. Here the CDR3 reads CASRGLGSTNEKLFF. The CDR3 DNA is TGTGCCAGCAGGGGACTCGGATCAACTAATGAAAAACTGTTTTTT.

V gene TRBV5-1 combines with J gene TRBJ1-1, with D hard to call. CDR3 length equals 14 residues. Trimming left V 3 bases short and J 1 base short, with 10 bases between. The V gene's germline CDR1 is SGHRS and CDR2 YFSETQ. The CDR3 DNA reads TGCGCCAGCAGCTACCTTGCAAGGAACACTGAAGCTTTCTTT. Its protein product is CASSYLARNTEAFF.

This clonotype was detected a few times. This rearrangement joins TRBV7-2 to TRBJ2-5; 12 nucleotides match TRBD2. CDR1 SGHTA and CDR2 FQGNSA come from the germline V gene. The V segment lost 2 bases and the J segment 5 bases; nucleotides outside the gene matches: 6. The length of the CDR3 is 16 residues. The CDR3 sequence is CASSLRLAGDGETQYF. The DNA for the CDR3 is TGTGCCAGCAGCTTAAGACTAGCGGGGGACGGGGAGACCCAGTACTTC.

CDR3 loop: CASSALGGGADTQYF. For the CDR3, the DNA is TGTGCCAGCAGCGCCCTTGGGGGGGGTGCAGATACGCAGTATTTT. V is TRBV5-6 and J is TRBJ2-3; 7 bases are a match to TRBD2. Germline loops: CDR1 SGHDT, CDR2 YYEEEE. V shed 4 bases, J shed 4 bases, and the junction held 9 bases outside the gene matches. The CDR3 consists of 15 residues.

As concerns this clonotype: The junction departs from the called germline gene at one end, perhaps through a read error. V usage is TRBV4-1 and J usage is TRBJ2-3; D is uncertain. This CDR3 spans 16 amino acids. Per germline, CDR1 MGHRA and CDR2 YSYEKL. The CDR3 nucleotides are TGCGCTAGCAGCCCCGCCTTCGATTGGGGCACAGATACGCAGTATTTT. Protein sequence: CASSPAFDWGTDTQYF.

This chain links TRBV30 with TRBJ1-1, with 7 nucleotides matching TRBD1. V lost 0 bases, J lost 6 bases, and 4 bases stayed unmatched. Germline V lookup: CDR1 GTSNPN, CDR2 SVGIG (reference sequence). This CDR3 is built from 13 residues. The CDR3 region is CAWSVQGYAEAFF. The DNA for the CDR3 is TGTGCCTGGAGTGTACAGGGGTACGCTGAAGCTTTCTTT.

This clonotype has just a few counts. The chain has TRBV11-2 and TRBJ2-1, with 7 positions matching TRBD1. Germline trimming cut 2 bases from V and 2 bases from J; bases unmatched to any gene: 6. CDR1 is SGHAT, CDR2 FQNNGV, per germline. CDR3 length equals 16 residues. CDR3 coding DNA: TGTGCCAGCAGCTTAATAACCGGACAGGCCTACAATGAGCAGTTCTTC. Translated, it gives CASSLITGQAYNEQFF.

The gene calls are TRBV3-1 and TRBJ1-1; the match to TRBD1 covers 9 bases. After removal of 3 bases from V and 11 bases from J, the junction contained 4 bases not matched to a gene. The V gene's germline CDR1 is LGHDT and CDR2 YNNKEL (reference sequence). The CDR3 spans 12 residues. The CDR3 here is CASSQSGQGAFF. The CDR3, as DNA: TGTGCCAGCAGCCAGAGTGGACAGGGGGCTTTCTTT.

Comment on this clonotype: At one end, the junction sequence differs from germline, possibly due to a read error. The chain couples TRBV12-3 or TRBV12-4 to TRBJ1-5; no clear D. This CDR3 contains 15 residues. The CDR3 spells CASSLIGESKQPQHF. The CDR3 coding sequence is TGTGCCAGCAGTTTAATTGGGGAAAGCAAACAGCCCCAGCATTTT.

This clonotype was recorded a few times. The chain couples TRBV12-3 or TRBV12-4 to TRBJ1-1, with no clear D. Trimming removed 1 base at V and 4 bases at J, with 13 bases between. The CDR3 runs 15 residues. CDR3 DNA: TGTGCCAGCAGTTTAGGGTCGGGGAGAAGCACTGAAGCTTTCTTT. Translating gives CASSLGSGRSTEAFF.

This clonotype was observed a handful of times. The rearrangement joins TRBV12-3 or TRBV12-4 to TRBJ2-4; possibly TRBD1 or TRBD2 for D (5 bases each). Trimming stripped 6 bases from V and 8 bases from J, with 20 bases between. This CDR3 has 15 amino acids. In nucleotides, the CDR3 is TGTGCCAGCAGGGGGACCGGGGCCGATGCGGACATTCAGTACTTC. Translation: CASRGTGADADIQYF.

The chain employs TRBV20-1 and TRBJ1-5, with D perhaps TRBD1 (5 bases). The V end was cut by 3 bases, the J end by 2 bases, with 8 bases between. CDR1 is DFQATT and CDR2 is SNEGSKA in the germline V gene (reference sequence). The CDR3 extends over 13 amino acids. The CDR3 region has the DNA TGCAGTGCTAGCCGGGGCGGCAATCAGCCCCAGCATTTT. Its translation is CSASRGGNQPQHF.

The rearrangement joins TRBV5-6 to TRBJ1-1, with unresolved D. Germline CDR1 and CDR2: SGHDT and YYEEEE. Trimming took off 5 bases at V and 1 base at J, with 15 bases between the two ends. The CDR3 totals 15 residues. CDR3 loop: CASRNFRVWNTEAFF. DNA of the CDR3: TGTGCCAGCAGAAACTTCCGGGTATGGAACACTGAAGCTTTCTTT.

The chain couples TRBV7-2 to TRBJ1-2; D might be TRBD1 (5 bases). Germline CDR1 and CDR2: SGHTA and FQGNSA. V shed 3 bases and J shed 7 bases, with 12 bases lying between them. There are 13 residues in the CDR3. The CDR3 loop reads CASSFQGWSGYTF. The CDR3 DNA follows: TGTGCCAGCAGCTTCCAGGGTTGGAGTGGCTACACCTTC. The full variable domain, rest sourced from reference TRBV7-2 and TRBJ1-2, is GAGVSQSPSNKVTEKGKDVELRCDPISGHTALYWYRQSLGQGLEFLIYFQGNSAPDKSGLPSDRFSAERTGGSVSTLTIQRTQQEDSAVYLCASSFQGWSGYTFGSGTRLTVV.

This clonotype was detected ten times or more. The chain has TRBV7-2 and TRBJ2-5; the match to TRBD1 covers 11 bases. Unmatched junction bases numbered 5, after V lost 0 bases and J lost 5 bases. The germline CDR1 and CDR2 sequences are SGHTA and FQGNSA. The length of the CDR3 is 16 residues. CDR3 sequence (DNA): TGTGCCAGCAGCTTAGCGTGGACAGGGGGCTTGGAGACCCAGTACTTC. The encoded protein is CASSLAWTGGLETQYF.

The chain joins TRBV5-4 to TRBJ2-2, with unresolved D. Germline V gives CDR1 SGHNT, CDR2 YYREEE (reference sequence). Trimming left V 0 bases short and J 0 bases short, with 9 bases between. CDR3 size: 16 residues. CDR3 loop: CASSLEVGSNTGELFF. CDR3 coding DNA: TGTGCCAGCAGCTTGGAGGTGGGGTCGAACACCGGGGAGCTGTTTTTT.

V gene TRBV20-1 combines with J gene TRBJ2-3, with 8 bases fitting TRBD2. This CDR3 comprises 15 residues. From germline, CDR1 is DFQATT and CDR2 SNEGSKA (reference sequence). With 3 bases clipped from V and 2 bases from J, the junction kept 7 bases outside the gene matches. The CDR3 sequence is CSASTVGGATDTQYF. In nucleotides, the CDR3 is TGCAGTGCTAGTACAGTCGGGGGGGCCACAGATACGCAGTATTTT.